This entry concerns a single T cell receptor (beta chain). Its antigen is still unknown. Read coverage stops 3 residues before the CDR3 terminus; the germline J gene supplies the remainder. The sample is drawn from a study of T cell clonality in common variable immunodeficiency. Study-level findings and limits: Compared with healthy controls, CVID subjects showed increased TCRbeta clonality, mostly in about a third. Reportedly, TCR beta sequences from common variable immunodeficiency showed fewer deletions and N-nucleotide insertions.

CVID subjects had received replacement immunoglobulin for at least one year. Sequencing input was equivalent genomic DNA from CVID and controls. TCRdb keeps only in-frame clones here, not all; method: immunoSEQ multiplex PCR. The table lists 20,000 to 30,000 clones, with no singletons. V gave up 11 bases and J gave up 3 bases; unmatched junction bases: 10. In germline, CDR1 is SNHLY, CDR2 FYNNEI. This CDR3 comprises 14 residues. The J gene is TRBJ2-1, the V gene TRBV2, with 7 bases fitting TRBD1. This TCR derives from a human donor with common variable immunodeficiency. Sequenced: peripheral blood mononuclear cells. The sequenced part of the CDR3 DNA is TGTGCCGTGCGGACAGGCAGTAACTACAATGAG. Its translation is CAVRTGSNYNE. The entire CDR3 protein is CAVRTGSNYNEQFF. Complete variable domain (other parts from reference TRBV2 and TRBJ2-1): EPEVTQTPSHQVTQMGQEVILRCVPISNHLYFYWYRQILGQKVEFLVSFYNNEISEKSEIFDDQFSVERPDGSNFTLKIRSTKLEDSAMYFCAVRTGSNYNEQFFGPGTRLTVL.